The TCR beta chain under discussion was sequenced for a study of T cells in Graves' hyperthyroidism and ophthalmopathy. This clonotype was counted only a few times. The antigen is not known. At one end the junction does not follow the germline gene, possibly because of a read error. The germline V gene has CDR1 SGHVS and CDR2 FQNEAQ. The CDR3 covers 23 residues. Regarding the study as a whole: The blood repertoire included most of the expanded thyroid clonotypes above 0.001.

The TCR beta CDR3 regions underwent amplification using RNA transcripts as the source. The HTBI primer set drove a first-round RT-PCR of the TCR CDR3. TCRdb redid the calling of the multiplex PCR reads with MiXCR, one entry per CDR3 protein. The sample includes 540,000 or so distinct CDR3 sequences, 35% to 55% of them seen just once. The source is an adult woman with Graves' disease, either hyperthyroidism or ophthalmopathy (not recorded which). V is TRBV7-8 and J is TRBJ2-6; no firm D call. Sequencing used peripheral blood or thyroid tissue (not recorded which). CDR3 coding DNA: TGCGCCAGCAGCCAAGTGGAAGTCGTGACATTCCCCACCTCTAGCTCTGGGGCCAACGTCCTGACTTTC. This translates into CASSQVEVVTFPTSSSGANVLTF.